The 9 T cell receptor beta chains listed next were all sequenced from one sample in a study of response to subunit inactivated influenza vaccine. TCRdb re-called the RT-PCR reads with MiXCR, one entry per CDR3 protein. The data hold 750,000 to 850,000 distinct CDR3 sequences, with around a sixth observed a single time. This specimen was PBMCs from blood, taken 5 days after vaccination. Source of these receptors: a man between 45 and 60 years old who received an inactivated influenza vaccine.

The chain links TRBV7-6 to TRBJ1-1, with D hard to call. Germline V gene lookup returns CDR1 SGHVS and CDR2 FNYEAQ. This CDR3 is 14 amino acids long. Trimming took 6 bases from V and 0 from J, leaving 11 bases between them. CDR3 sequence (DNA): TGTGCCAGCAGTCAGTTTAAACTGAACACTGAAGCTTTCTTT. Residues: CASSQFKLNTEAFF.

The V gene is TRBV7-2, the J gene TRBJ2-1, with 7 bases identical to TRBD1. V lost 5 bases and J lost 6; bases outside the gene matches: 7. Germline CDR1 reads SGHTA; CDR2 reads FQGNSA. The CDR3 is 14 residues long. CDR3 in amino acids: CASSLPPGGNEQFF. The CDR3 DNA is TGTGCCAGCAGCCTACCGCCAGGGGGCAATGAGCAGTTCTTC.

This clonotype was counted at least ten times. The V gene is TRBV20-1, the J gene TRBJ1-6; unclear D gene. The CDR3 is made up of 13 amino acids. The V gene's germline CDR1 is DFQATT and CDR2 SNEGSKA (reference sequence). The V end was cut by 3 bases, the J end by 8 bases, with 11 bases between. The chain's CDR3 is CSARPRNDSPLHF. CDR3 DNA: TGCAGTGCTAGGCCCCGGAATGATTCACCCCTCCACTTT.

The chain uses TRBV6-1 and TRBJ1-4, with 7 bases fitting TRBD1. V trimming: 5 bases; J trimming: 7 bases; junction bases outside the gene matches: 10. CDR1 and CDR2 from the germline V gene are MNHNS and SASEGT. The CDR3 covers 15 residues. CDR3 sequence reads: CASSRRQGYGEKLFF. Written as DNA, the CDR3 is TGTGCCAGCAGTCGCCGACAGGGTTATGGTGAAAAACTGTTTTTT.

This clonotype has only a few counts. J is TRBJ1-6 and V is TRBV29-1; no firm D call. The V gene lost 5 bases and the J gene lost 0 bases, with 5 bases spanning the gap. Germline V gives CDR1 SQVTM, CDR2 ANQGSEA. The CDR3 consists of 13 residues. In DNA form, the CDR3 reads TGCAGCGTTAAGAGCTCCTATAATTCACCCCTCCACTTT. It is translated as CSVKSSYNSPLHF.

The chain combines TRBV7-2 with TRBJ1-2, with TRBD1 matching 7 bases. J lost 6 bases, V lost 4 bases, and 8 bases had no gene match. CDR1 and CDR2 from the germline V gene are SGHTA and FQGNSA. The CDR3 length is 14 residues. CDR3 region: CASSSLDRVNGYTF. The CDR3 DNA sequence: TGTGCCAGCAGCTCACTAGACAGGGTGAATGGCTACACCTTC.

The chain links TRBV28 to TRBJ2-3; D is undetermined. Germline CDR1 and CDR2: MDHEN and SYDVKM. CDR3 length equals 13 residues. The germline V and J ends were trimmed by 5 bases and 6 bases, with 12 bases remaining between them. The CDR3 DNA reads TGTGCCAGCAGTGCTGATATCCCTGATACGCAGTATTTT. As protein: CASSADIPDTQYF.

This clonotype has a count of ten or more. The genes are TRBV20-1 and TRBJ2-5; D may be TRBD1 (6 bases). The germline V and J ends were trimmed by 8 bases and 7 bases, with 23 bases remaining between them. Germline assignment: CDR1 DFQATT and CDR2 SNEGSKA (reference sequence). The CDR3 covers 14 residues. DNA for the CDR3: TGCAGTCTGGGGGCGGGTCCTCGTCGGGGGACCCAGTACTTC. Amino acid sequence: CSLGAGPRRGTQYF.

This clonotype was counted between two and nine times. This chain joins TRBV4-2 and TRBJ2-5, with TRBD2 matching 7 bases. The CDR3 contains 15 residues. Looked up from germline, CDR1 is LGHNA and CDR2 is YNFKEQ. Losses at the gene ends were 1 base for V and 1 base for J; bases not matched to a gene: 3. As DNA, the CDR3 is TGTGCCAGCAGCCAAGCCGGGGGGACCCAAGAGACCCAGTACTTC. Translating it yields CASSQAGGTQETQYF.